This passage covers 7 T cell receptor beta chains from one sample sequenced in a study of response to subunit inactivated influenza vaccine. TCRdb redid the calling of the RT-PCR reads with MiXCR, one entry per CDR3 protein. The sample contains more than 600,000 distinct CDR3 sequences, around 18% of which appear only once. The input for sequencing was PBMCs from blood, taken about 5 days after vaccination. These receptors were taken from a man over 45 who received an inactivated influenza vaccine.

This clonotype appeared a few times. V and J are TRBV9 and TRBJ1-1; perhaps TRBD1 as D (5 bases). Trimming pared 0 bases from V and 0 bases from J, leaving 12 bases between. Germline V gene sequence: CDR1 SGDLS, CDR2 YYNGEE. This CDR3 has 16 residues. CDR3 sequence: CASSVGLQGLNTEAFF. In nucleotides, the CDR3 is TGTGCCAGCAGCGTAGGCCTCCAGGGATTGAACACTGAAGCTTTCTTT.

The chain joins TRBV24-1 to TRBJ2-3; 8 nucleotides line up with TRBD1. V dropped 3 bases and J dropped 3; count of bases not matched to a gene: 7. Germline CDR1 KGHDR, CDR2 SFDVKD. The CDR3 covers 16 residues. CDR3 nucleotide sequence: TGTGCCACCAGTGATCGCCAGGGGGCTAGGACAGATACGCAGTATTTT. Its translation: CATSDRQGARTDTQYF.

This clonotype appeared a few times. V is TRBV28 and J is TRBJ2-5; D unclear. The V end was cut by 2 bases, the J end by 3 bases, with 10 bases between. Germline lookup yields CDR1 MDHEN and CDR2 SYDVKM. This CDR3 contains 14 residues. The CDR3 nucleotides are TGTGCCAGCAGTTTACCAAGGGTTGAAGAGACCCAGTACTTC. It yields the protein CASSLPRVEETQYF.

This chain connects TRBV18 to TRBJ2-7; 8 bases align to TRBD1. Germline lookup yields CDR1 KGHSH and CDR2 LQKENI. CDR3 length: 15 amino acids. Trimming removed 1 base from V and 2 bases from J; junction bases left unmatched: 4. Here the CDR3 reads CASSPRRTGPYEQYF. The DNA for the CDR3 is TGTGCCAGCTCACCACGGAGGACAGGGCCCTACGAGCAGTACTTC.

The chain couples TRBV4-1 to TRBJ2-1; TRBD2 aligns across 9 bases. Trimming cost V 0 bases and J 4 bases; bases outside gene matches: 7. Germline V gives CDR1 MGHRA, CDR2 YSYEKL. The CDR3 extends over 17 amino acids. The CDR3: CASSQDPLAGIYNEQFF. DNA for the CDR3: TGCGCCAGCAGCCAAGATCCCCTAGCGGGGATTTACAATGAGCAGTTCTTC.

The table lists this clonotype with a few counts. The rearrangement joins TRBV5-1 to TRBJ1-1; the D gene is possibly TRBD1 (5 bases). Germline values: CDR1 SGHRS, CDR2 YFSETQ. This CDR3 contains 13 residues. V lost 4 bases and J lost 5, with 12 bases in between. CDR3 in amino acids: CASSLFGGTEAFF. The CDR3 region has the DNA TGCGCCAGCAGCCTCTTCGGGGGGACTGAAGCTTTCTTT.

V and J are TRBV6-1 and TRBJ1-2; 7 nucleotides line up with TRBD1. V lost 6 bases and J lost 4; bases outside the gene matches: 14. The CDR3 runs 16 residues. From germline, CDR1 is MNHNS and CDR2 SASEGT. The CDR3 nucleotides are TGTGCCAGCAGAAGGCATGGGCAGGGGGATTTCTATGGCTACACCTTC. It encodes CASRRHGQGDFYGYTF.